The 2 T cell receptor beta chains reported below all come from one sample, sequenced in a study of shared clonotypes between healthy human individuals. Repertoires were generated with immunoSEQ multiplex PCR, while TCRdb's copy carries only in-frame clones and drops some. The sample lists about 500,000 clones, about 74% occurring once. The material sequenced was PBMCs. Every receptor here comes from a woman between 40 and 55 years old in good health. Some clones in this sample may be carry-over from other donors' samples.

The gene calls are TRBV5-1 and TRBJ2-1; D is undetermined. CDR3 size: 15 residues. Germline V gene sequence: CDR1 SGHRS, CDR2 YFSETQ. With 6 bases removed from V and 7 bases from J, the gap between germline ends came to 20 bases. The DNA of the CDR3 is TGCGCCAGCACCCCCCGTCCAGGCAGCGAGAATGAGCAGTTCTTC. This encodes CASTPRPGSENEQFF.

V and J are TRBV9 and TRBJ2-1; 9 bases are a match to TRBD2. The junction had 6 bases not matched to a gene; V was cut back by 1 base and J by 1 base. The CDR3 sequence is 17 residues long. Germline V gene data show CDR1 as SGDLS and CDR2 as YYNGEE. The CDR3 loop reads CASSVTIAGESYNEQFF. CDR3 in DNA: TGTGCCAGCAGCGTAACGATAGCGGGAGAATCCTACAATGAGCAGTTCTTC.